These 28 T cell receptor beta chains were sequenced from one sample in a study of cytomegalovirus exposure and HLA in healthy donors. The PCR ran on 60 Vbeta and 13 Jbeta primers. Measured with immunoSEQ multiplex PCR; TCRdb has only the in-frame clones, and not every one. The sample includes about 130,000 clones, 79% of them seen just once. Sequencing input: PBMCs. Source of these receptors: a man aged 35-49 years in good health and CMV-seropositive.

This clone was detected only a few times. The chain recombines TRBV5-1 with TRBJ2-1; 7 bases agree with TRBD2. Germline CDR1 reads SGHRS; CDR2 reads YFSETQ. The CDR3 spans 16 residues. V lost 2 bases and J lost 7; bases outside the gene matches: 12. For the CDR3, the DNA is TGCGCCAGCAGCTTCTTAGCGGGTTCGAGCCTTAATGAGCAGTTCTTC. It yields the protein CASSFLAGSSLNEQFF.

This sequence joins TRBV7-9 and TRBJ1-4; D call uncertain. Germline V lookup: CDR1 SEHNR, CDR2 FQNEAQ (reference sequence). Deletions cut 3 bases from V and 3 bases from J, with 8 bases between. CDR3 length: 14 residues. CDR3: CASSFFGPNEKLFF. CDR3 DNA: TGTGCCAGCAGCTTCTTTGGGCCTAATGAAAAACTGTTTTTT.

This chain connects TRBV5-1 to TRBJ2-7; TRBD1 agrees at 12 bases. The CDR3 runs 15 residues. V trimming: 7 bases; J trimming: 6 bases; junction bases outside the gene matches: 11. Looked up from germline, CDR1 is SGHRS and CDR2 is YFSETQ. CDR3: CASSGDRGLYAEQYF. CDR3 in DNA: TGCGCCAGCTCCGGGGACAGGGGGCTTTATGCCGAGCAGTACTTC.

The chain joins TRBV15 to TRBJ2-5; TRBD1 matches 10 bases. The CDR3 has 17 amino acids. CDR1 is LNHNV, CDR2 YYDKDF, per germline (reference sequence). Germline trimming cut 0 bases from V and 7 bases from J; bases unmatched to any gene: 11. The CDR3 sequence is CATSRERERGQGGTQYF. The CDR3 DNA follows: TGTGCCACCAGCAGAGAGAGAGAGAGAGGACAGGGGGGGACCCAGTACTTC.

The V gene is TRBV2, the J gene TRBJ1-2, with a tentative D call TRBD1 (6 bases). V gave up 9 bases and J gave up 0 bases, with 14 bases separating them. CDR3 length: 14 amino acids. From germline, CDR1 is SNHLY and CDR2 FYNNEI. The CDR3 nucleotides read TGTGCCAGTAGCTCCGGACAGCCTAACTATGGCTACACCTTC. It encodes CASSSGQPNYGYTF.

The sample holds a few counts of this clone. The rearrangement links TRBV25-1 to TRBJ1-6; a weak D match, TRBD1 (6 bases). Germline lookup yields CDR1 MGHDK and CDR2 SYGVNS. This CDR3 contains 13 residues. Trimming removed 6 bases from V and 7 bases from J, with 10 bases in between. The CDR3 region has the DNA TGTGCCAGCAGCAGGGGCACGAATTCACCCCTCCACTTT. Translation: CASSRGTNSPLHF.

This chain uses TRBV11-3 with TRBJ2-5; D gene ambiguous. The V end lost 4 bases, the J end lost 5 bases, and 8 bases lay between the germline ends. The CDR3 runs to 12 residues. The germline V gene encodes CDR1 SGHNT and CDR2 YENEEA. CDR3 loop: CASSWSGETQYF. DNA for the CDR3: TGTGCCAGCAGCTGGTCGGGTGAGACCCAGTACTTC.

V and J are TRBV11-2 and TRBJ1-1; D is possibly TRBD1 (5 bases). Germline assignment: CDR1 SGHAT and CDR2 FQNNGV. The CDR3 has 12 residues. Trimming shortened V by 5 bases and J by 10 bases, and 14 bases separated the two germline ends. In nucleotides, the CDR3 is TGTGCCAGCAGCCTCGGGGGGTTTGTAGCTTTCTTT. It yields the protein CASSLGGFVAFF.

This clone has only one observation. The gene calls are TRBV11-2 and TRBJ2-1; the D is unclear. Per germline, CDR1 SGHAT and CDR2 FQNNGV. This CDR3 comprises 16 residues. V was clipped by 0 bases and J by 7 bases, with 16 bases between them. In DNA, the CDR3 is TGTGCCAGCAGCTTAGAAGGTGGGCCCACCGCGAATGAGCAGTTCTTC. Translated, it gives CASSLEGGPTANEQFF.

V gene TRBV7-3 combines with J gene TRBJ2-1; 13 bases are shared with TRBD2. Germline trimming cut 2 bases from V and 7 bases from J; bases unmatched to any gene: 2. There are 15 residues in the CDR3. The germline V gene encodes CDR1 SGHTA and CDR2 FQGTGA. CDR3 nucleotides: TGTGCCAGCAGCTTAGGACTAGCGGGAGTTAATGAGCAGTTCTTC. This translates into CASSLGLAGVNEQFF. Full variable domain (rest looked up from reference TRBV7-3 and TRBJ2-1): GAGVSQTPSNKVTEKGKYVELRCDPISGHTALYWYRQSLGQGPEFLIYFQGTGAADDSGLPNDRFFAVRPEGSVSTLKIQRTERGDSAVYLCASSLGLAGVNEQFFGPGTRLTVL.

The gene calls are TRBV25-1 and TRBJ1-5; D unclear. CDR3 size: 12 residues. V lost 2 bases to trimming and J lost 9 bases, with 8 bases between them. Looked up from germline, CDR1 is MGHDK and CDR2 is SYGVNS. CDR3 nucleotides: TGTGCCAGCAGTGAAAGCGGGAGGCCCCAGCATTTT. This sequence encodes CASSESGRPQHF.

The chain carries TRBV12-5 and TRBJ1-1; 8 bases match TRBD1. V lost 1 base and J lost 5; bases outside the gene matches: 6. Germline lookup yields CDR1 LGHNT and CDR2 FRNRAP. The CDR3 length is 15 residues. The CDR3 nucleotides read TGTGCTAGTGGTTTGGGTCGACAGGGGAGGACTGAAGCTTTCTTT. Translating gives CASGLGRQGRTEAFF. Based on the CDR3 plus reference TRBV12-5 and TRBJ1-1, the full variable domain is DARVTQTPRHKVTEMGQEVTMRCQPILGHNTVFWYRQTMMQGLELLAYFRNRAPLDDSGMPKDRFSAEMPDATLATLKIQPSEPRDSAVYFCASGLGRQGRTEAFFGQGTRLTVV.

The count of this clone is one. The chain employs TRBV29-1 and TRBJ2-5; the match to TRBD1 covers 10 bases. The trim removed 4 bases at V and 5 bases at J, leaving 10 bases unmatched. This CDR3 is 15 amino acids long. Germline V gene lookup returns CDR1 SQVTM and CDR2 ANQGSEA. The CDR3 region has the DNA TGCAGCGTTGGGGACAGGGGCCGGCGTGGGGAGACCCAGTACTTC. Encoded protein: CSVGDRGRRGETQYF.

The CDR3 region is CATAEIATSGRQETQYF. The CDR3 nucleotides are TGTGCCACCGCAGAAATCGCGACTAGCGGGCGACAAGAGACCCAGTACTTC. This sequence joins TRBV21-1 and TRBJ2-5; TRBD2, the table's D call, lacks a check against the DNA. TRBV21-1 is a listed pseudogene. The CDR3 is 17 residues long.

The genes are TRBV7-3 and TRBJ2-1, with 13 positions matching TRBD2. CDR3 size: 16 residues. CDR1 and CDR2 (germline): SGHTA, FQGTGA. J gave up 6 bases and V 3 bases, and 5 bases lay outside the gene matches. The CDR3 loop is CASSLGTSGTTNEQFF. The CDR3 bases are TGTGCCAGCAGCTTGGGGACTAGCGGGACGACCAATGAGCAGTTCTTC.

J is TRBJ2-7 and V is TRBV6-1, with unresolved D. Germline values: CDR1 MNHNS, CDR2 SASEGT. The CDR3 consists of 16 residues. V lost 3 bases, J lost 0 bases, and 15 bases lay in between. The CDR3 region is CASSEGLSHRSYEQYF. The CDR3 DNA is TGTGCCAGCAGTGAGGGCCTATCCCACCGCTCCTACGAGCAGTACTTC.

The chain carries TRBV11-2 and TRBJ2-2; 7 bases line up with TRBD1. This CDR3 has 18 residues. V was pared by 1 base and J by 0 bases, with 8 bases of the junction left unmatched. CDR1 SGHAT and CDR2 FQNNGV come from the germline V gene. The CDR3 region has the DNA TGTGCCAGCAGCTTAGCCCTGTCCAGGGGGTCGAACACCGGGGAGCTGTTTTTT. This encodes CASSLALSRGSNTGELFF.

The chain has TRBV28 and TRBJ1-2, with 8 positions matching TRBD1. In germline, CDR1 is MDHEN, CDR2 SYDVKM. Germline trimming cut 6 bases from V and 6 bases from J; bases unmatched to any gene: 9. This CDR3 comprises 14 residues. The CDR3 nucleotides are TGTGCCAGCAGACACGAGGACAGGGCGGATGGCTACACCTTC. It encodes CASRHEDRADGYTF.

This chain connects TRBV4-2 to TRBJ2-7; 10 bases map to TRBD2. Losses at the gene ends were 4 bases for V and 2 bases for J; bases not matched to a gene: 14. Germline values: CDR1 LGHNA, CDR2 YNFKEQ. There are 18 residues in the CDR3. The CDR3 reads CASSLLPSGRGDTYEQYF. DNA for the CDR3: TGTGCCAGCAGCCTATTGCCGAGCGGGAGGGGGGACACCTACGAGCAGTACTTC.

This rearrangement joins TRBV9 to TRBJ1-2, with TRBD1 matching 10 bases. CDR1 is SGDLS, CDR2 YYNGEE, per germline. This CDR3 has 14 amino acids. J lost 9 bases, V lost 4 bases, and 9 bases had no gene match. The CDR3 protein is CASSLFRDRGSYTF. CDR3 DNA sequence: TGTGCCAGCAGCCTCTTCCGGGACAGGGGAAGCTACACCTTC.

The rearrangement uses TRBV18 and TRBJ1-4; D is unclear. The CDR3 loop spans 16 amino acids. Deletions cut 3 bases from V and 2 bases from J, with 13 bases between. Germline V gene lookup returns CDR1 KGHSH and CDR2 LQKENI. The CDR3 coding sequence is TGTGCCAGCTCACCGGGAGCGGCAGATACTAATGAAAAACTGTTTTTT. Protein product: CASSPGAADTNEKLFF.

This rearrangement joins TRBV25-1 to TRBJ2-5, with D perhaps TRBD2 (5 bases). The better agreement between TRBJ2-7 and the DNA end casts doubt on the J call. Germline CDR1 reads MGHDK; CDR2 reads SYGVNS. The CDR3 is 14 residues long. The DNA for the CDR3 is TGTGCCAGCAGTGTCGCCGGGATTCCCTACGAGCAGTACTTC. Amino acids: CASSVAGIPYEQYF.

This CDR3 reads CASSLISTSGLNEQFF. CDR3 in DNA: TGTGCCAGCAGTTTAATATCGACTAGCGGGTTGAATGAGCAGTTCTTC. The rearrangement uses TRBV28 and TRBJ2-1; 10 bases are shared with TRBD2. CDR1 and CDR2 (germline): MDHEN, SYDVKM. The trim removed 2 bases at V and 7 bases at J, leaving 8 bases unmatched. The CDR3 spans 16 residues. Drawing the rest from reference TRBV28 and TRBJ2-1, the complete variable domain is DVKVTQSSRYLVKRTGEKVFLECVQDMDHENMFWYRQDPGLGLRLIYFSYDVKMKEKGDIPEGYSVSREKKERFSLILESASTNQTSMYLCASSLISTSGLNEQFFGPGTRLTVL.

In DNA, the CDR3 is TGCGCCAGCAGCGGACAGGACATAACCGCTGAAGCTTTCTTT. Translating gives CASSGQDITAEAFF. The chain recombines TRBV5-1 with TRBJ1-1; 7 bases agree with TRBD1. The CDR3 has 14 amino acids. The V gene's germline CDR1 is SGHRS and CDR2 YFSETQ. V shed 4 bases and J 6 bases; nucleotides not matched to a gene: 9.

The rearrangement joins TRBV2 to TRBJ2-3; the match to TRBD2 covers 9 bases. This CDR3 comprises 16 residues. V lost 7 bases, J lost 4 bases, and 12 bases stayed unmatched. CDR1 and CDR2 from the germline V gene are SNHLY and FYNNEI. The CDR3 nucleotides read TGTGCCAGCATTCGCGGGAGGGCCTGGGGGGCAGATACGCAGTATTTT. Amino acids: CASIRGRAWGADTQYF.

This clone was observed a handful of times. The chain recombines TRBV7-9 with TRBJ2-7, with TRBD1 identical over 7 bases. The CDR3 runs 18 residues. Trimming removed 4 bases from V and 4 bases from J; junction bases left unmatched: 19. Germline CDR1 SEHNR, CDR2 FQNEAQ (reference sequence). CDR3 coding DNA: TGTGCCAGCAGCTCTGGCACTTTCTCCGGGACAGCGCCTTACGAGCAGTACTTC. Translation gives CASSSGTFSGTAPYEQYF.

V and J are TRBV7-9 and TRBJ1-1, with TRBD1 as a possible D gene (5 bases). The CDR3 is made up of 19 amino acids. CDR1 and CDR2 (germline): SEHNR, FQNEAQ (reference sequence). Trimming stripped 3 bases from V and 0 bases from J, with 23 bases between. CDR3 loop: CASSFIVWLRAKMNTEAFF. In DNA, the CDR3 is TGTGCCAGCAGCTTTATCGTGTGGCTCAGGGCTAAGATGAACACTGAAGCTTTCTTT.

This chain uses TRBV7-9 with TRBJ2-5; 7 nucleotides agree with TRBD1. The V gene's germline CDR1 is SEHNR and CDR2 FQNEAQ (reference sequence). J gave up 4 bases and V 5 bases, and 1 base lay outside the gene matches. The CDR3 consists of 12 residues. CDR3 region: CASSRQGETQYF. DNA for the CDR3: TGTGCCAGCAGCCGACAGGGAGAGACCCAGTACTTC.